The entry that follows covers one T cell receptor (beta chain) sequence. There are a few counts of this clonotype. Its antigen is still unknown. Per-base qualities were not stored, and no clone one base away is much larger. Every donor in the study was a healthy Caucasian. The protocol used for the library was 5' RACE. TCRdb shows the sequencer as Illumina HiSeq 2000. A universal primer binding site was introduced by template switching, and a unique molecular identifier was present in the final cDNA, enabling accurate counting of TCR cDNA molecules. Specific primers in the conserved constant-segment region were used to synthesize first-strand cDNA for TCR alpha and beta chains. Each cDNA library was double barcoded, with a SMART-Mk sample barcode plus Illumina barcodes, to control for contamination. TruSeq adapter sequences, together with Illumina sample barcodes, were added in two successive PCR steps. The TCR alpha and beta cDNA libraries were sequenced on the Illumina HiSeq platform using custom primers. The published analysis was carried out like this. Raw reads were processed with MiGEC to extract unique molecular identifiers, and MiXCR was used to determine CDR3 positions. For each individual, recombination models were inferred using an EM algorithm with the repgenHMM and IGoR tools. Shared clonotype analysis was performed with the tcR package in R, normalizing sharing by the product of cloneset sizes. To study raw recombination without the effects of thymic and clonal selection, out-of-frame nonproductive sequences were analyzed. TCRdb reprocessing: public reads trimmed at Q25 with fastp, clones called with MiXCR, in-frame beta chains kept. All rows with the same CDR3 protein become a single entry with the most common DNA and genes. These V and J calls originate from TCRdb's pipeline instead of the authors' own analysis. Here the sample has 1.5 million to 2 million distinct CDR3 sequences; 25% to 35% occur a single time. 0.25% to 0.3% of the sample rests with the top ten.

The sample comes from a study of identical twins (dated by TCRdb to about 2016). Some background on the complete study: TCR alpha and beta repertoires from monozygotic twins, unrelated adults of various ages and cord blood were deep-sequenced to test whether fetal clonotypes persist. Replicate twin experiments were performed at different times using different library preparation protocols to rule out contamination. The research as a whole found: Compared with coincidental sharing between unrelated individuals, an excess of low generation-probability sequences was observed among out-of-frame TCR alpha sequences shared between twins. Recombination models systematically underestimated out-of-frame TCR alpha sharing in monozygotic twins but agreed with sharing between unrelated individuals. Fewer insertions were carried by abundant cord blood beta clonotypes; a weaker similar trend was observed in young adult naive repertoires, while no such trend was observed in memory repertoires. Invariant T cells such as MAIT and iNKT could partly confound zero-insertion analyses, though diverse VJ usage argued against this for most clonotypes. Excess twin sharing in beta out-of-frame sequences was weaker because fewer shared sequences lowered the signal-to-noise ratio. Because the same donors could not be followed over many years, conclusions were based on cross-sectional statistical analysis.

Spanning cysteine to phenylalanine, the CDR3 consists of 14 amino acids. Kept here is only the CDR3 DNA, which spans 42 bases and is read in frame from base 1. The germline V gene provides CDR1 MNHEY and CDR2 SVGAGI. Germline trimming: 9 bases from V, 7 bases from J; junction bases outside gene matches: 12. The specimen sequenced was cord blood. The TCR sequence derives from a newborn girl in good health. The rearranged segments are TRBV6-5 and TRBJ2-1, and TRBD2 aligns with 7 junction nucleotides. The CDR3 protein: CASRRGVSGNEQFF. The DNA reads TGTGCCAGTCGGCGTGGGGTTAGCGGGAATGAGCAGTTCTTC.